The entry below describes one TCR beta chain. This clone showed up many times. It lacks a known antigen. No clone much larger than this one lies a single base away; base qualities are absent. Library prep was done by PCR. The sample was run on an Illumina HiSeq 4000. The TCR beta-chain CDR3 region of each patient was profiled by high-throughput sequencing. Per the source publication's procedure: CDR3 differences across clinicopathological groups were used to build a classifier for discriminating distant-metastatic papillary thyroid cancer patients. Repertoire diversity was assessed with the Shannon index, and tumor-blood repertoire similarity with the Morisita-Horn index. TCRdb applied fastp at Q25 and MiXCR to the public reads, then kept only in-frame beta chains. V and J calls and clone size were set by TCRdb, not the authors. The sample includes around 21,000 clones, with roughly 22% observed a single time. More than 9% of the sample lies in the top ten.

This sample is part of a study of metastatic and nonmetastatic thyroid tumors (TCRdb year 2020). About the full investigation: Repertoires from peripheral blood and from tumor or nodule tissue samples of malignant and benign thyroid patients were compared.

Study-level results and caveats: In both blood and tumor samples, malignant tumors were reported to have significantly higher TCR beta diversity than benign nodules.

Before undergoing thyroid surgery, none of the patients had been given any kind of treatment. The study retrospectively analysed patient clinical samples collected from about 2012 to 2018 using T-cell receptor beta sequencing. V is clipped by 1 base and J by 3 bases, and the sequence between their germline boundaries is 13 bases long. Per the germline V gene (reference sequence), DFQATT is the CDR1 and SNEGSKA is the CDR2. Including the terminal cysteine and phenylalanine, the CDR3 comprises 14 residues. Only the CDR3 region is kept as DNA, spanning 42 bases read in frame from base 1. The receptor was isolated from a male donor with papillary thyroid cancer or a benign thyroid nodule (not recorded which). Some clones in this sample may be carry-over from other donors' samples. The chain is made from TRBV20-1 and TRBJ2-7, with the D gene not clear enough to name. The material sequenced was tumor tissue. The nucleotide sequence reads as follows: TGCAGTGCTAGAGGGGGTGAAGGTTTCTACGAGCAGTACTTC. The translation is CSARGGEGFYEQYF.